The 17 T cell receptor beta chains listed next were all sequenced from one sample in a study of early T cells in non-severe SARS-CoV-2 infection. TCRdb passed the 5' RACE reads through MiXCR, listing each CDR3 protein once. The sample contains roughly 100,000 distinct CDR3 sequences, 13% of which appear only once. The sequenced material came from whole blood. The receptors derive from an adult who was a healthcare worker with PCR-confirmed SARS-CoV-2 infection or an uninfected control (not recorded which).

This clonotype was recorded many times. The chain has TRBV12-3 or TRBV12-4 and TRBJ1-4; D might be TRBD1 (5 bases). Trimming cost V 3 bases and J 8 bases, with 16 bases left between them. The CDR3 runs 15 residues. The CDR3 spells CASSFSGAVREKLFF. CDR3 bases: TGTGCCAGCAGTTTCTCCGGGGCGGTTCGAGAAAAACTGTTTTTT.

This clonotype was observed at least ten times. The rearrangement joins TRBV7-2 to TRBJ2-1, with D possibly being TRBD2 (5 bases). In germline, CDR1 is SGHTA, CDR2 FQGNSA. The CDR3 sequence is 15 residues long. V was clipped by 1 base and J by 6 bases, with 13 bases between them. The CDR3 nucleotides are TGTGCCAGCAGCTTAGTAGAGGGAGTGGGCAATGAGCAGTTCTTC. Protein: CASSLVEGVGNEQFF.

This clonotype has more than one count but fewer than ten. The genes are TRBV10-3 and TRBJ1-6, with a tentative D call TRBD1 (5 bases). Germline V gene lookup returns CDR1 ENHRY and CDR2 SYGVKD. V lost 4 bases and J lost 10, with 14 bases in between. This CDR3 spans 14 amino acids. The CDR3 loop reads CAISGTEGKSPLHF. Written as DNA, the CDR3 is TGTGCCATCAGTGGCACGGAGGGGAAGTCACCCCTCCACTTT.

Only a few counts were recorded for this clonotype. The V gene is TRBV29-1, the J gene TRBJ2-4; a weak D match, TRBD1 (6 bases). The germline V and J ends were trimmed by 7 bases and 6 bases, with 10 bases remaining between them. The CDR3 spans 11 residues. Germline V lookup: CDR1 SQVTM, CDR2 ANQGSEA. CDR3 in DNA: TGCAGCGCTGGGACACGAAACATTCAGTACTTC. The encoded protein is CSAGTRNIQYF.

In this sample, this clonotype turned up many times. V is TRBV5-1 and J is TRBJ2-7, with TRBD1 identical over 11 bases. The germline CDR1 and CDR2 sequences are SGHRS and YFSETQ. There are 14 residues in the CDR3. With V trimmed by 4 bases and J by 6 bases, 6 bases remained unmatched. DNA for the CDR3: TGCGCCAGCAGCCCGGCCGGGACAGGGGGCGAGCAGTACTTC. This encodes CASSPAGTGGEQYF.

Comment on this clonotype: One base away lies a much larger clone, so this may be a sequencing read error. V gene TRBV7-9 combines with J gene TRBJ2-7; 7 nucleotides line up with TRBD1. The CDR3 sequence is 14 residues long. J was trimmed by 6 bases and V by 4 bases; bases with no gene match: 9. Germline lookup yields CDR1 SEHNR and CDR2 FQNEAQ (reference sequence). The DNA of the CDR3 is TGTGCCAGCAGCTCCGGGACAGACCCCTGCGAGCAGTACTTC. It codes for CASSSGTDPCEQYF.

This clonotype was picked up a small number of times. The chain recombines TRBV19 with TRBJ2-7; the D call may be TRBD1 or TRBD2 (7 bases each). The CDR3 runs 14 residues. Germline loops: CDR1 LNHDA, CDR2 SQIVND (reference sequence). The V end lost 3 bases, the J end lost 2 bases, and 11 bases lay between the germline ends. The CDR3 DNA reads TGTGCCAGTAGTATTGCAGGGGGGGCCTACGAGCAGTACTTC. Its translation: CASSIAGGAYEQYF.

This sequence joins TRBV28 and TRBJ1-4; TRBD1 matches 8 bases. Germline V gene data show CDR1 as MDHEN and CDR2 as SYDVKM. This CDR3 has 12 amino acids. The V segment lost 8 bases and the J segment 11 bases; nucleotides outside the gene matches: 7. CDR3 residues: CASGLDRGKLFF. CDR3 nucleotides: TGTGCCAGCGGGCTAGACAGGGGTAAACTGTTTTTT.

J is TRBJ2-2 and V is TRBV7-9; 10 nucleotides line up with TRBD1. Germline lookup yields CDR1 SEHNR and CDR2 FQNEAQ (reference sequence). The CDR3 runs to 16 residues. The J segment lost 3 bases and the V segment lost 3 bases, leaving 4 bases of the junction unmatched. CDR3 amino acids: CASSLGQGLYTGELFF. The CDR3 nucleotides are TGTGCCAGCAGCTTGGGACAGGGGCTATACACCGGGGAGCTGTTTTTT.

This clonotype was seen more than once but under ten times. The chain recombines TRBV29-1 with TRBJ2-1; D unclear. Germline V gene lookup returns CDR1 SQVTM and CDR2 ANQGSEA. Trimming cost V 7 bases and J 3 bases, with 13 bases left between them. CDR3 length equals 13 residues. The CDR3 nucleotides read TGCAGCGGTGGTTTGGACGGCTACAATGAGCAGTTCTTC. Amino acid sequence: CSGGLDGYNEQFF.

The rearrangement uses TRBV3-1 and TRBJ2-5; possibly TRBD2 for D (6 bases). The ends were cut back, 8 bases at V and 1 base at J, with 23 bases in the middle. CDR1 is LGHDT, CDR2 YNNKEL, per germline (reference sequence). This CDR3 is built from 17 residues. CDR3 in amino acids: CASGTSGSGGIQETQYF. In DNA form, the CDR3 reads TGTGCCAGCGGGACGAGCGGGTCTGGCGGCATCCAAGAGACCCAGTACTTC.

This clonotype occurred many times. The chain is built from TRBV20-1 and TRBJ2-5, with D perhaps given as TRBD1 or TRBD2 (5 bases each). Looked up from germline, CDR1 is DFQATT and CDR2 is SNEGSKA (reference sequence). V was pared by 0 bases and J by 2 bases, with 10 bases between. The CDR3 has 14 residues. CDR3 region: CSARDRDPQETQYF. The CDR3 DNA is TGCAGTGCTAGAGATCGGGACCCTCAAGAGACCCAGTACTTC.

This chain connects TRBV29-1 to TRBJ1-2; D gene ambiguous. Germline CDR1 and CDR2: SQVTM and ANQGSEA. The CDR3 is 13 residues long. V lost 2 bases to trimming and J lost 1 base, with 8 bases between them. CDR3: CSVEWRRNYGYTF. The CDR3 DNA reads TGCAGCGTTGAATGGAGGCGTAACTATGGCTACACCTTC.

This clonotype was picked up a small number of times. The chain has TRBV29-1 and TRBJ1-4; the match to TRBD1 covers 9 bases. Per the germline V gene, CDR1 is SQVTM and CDR2 is ANQGSEA. The length of the CDR3 is 12 residues. The J segment lost 6 bases and the V segment lost 7 bases, leaving 3 bases of the junction unmatched. The DNA for the CDR3 is TGCAGCGGCCGGGACAGGGATGAAAAACTGTTTTTT. Translating it yields CSGRDRDEKLFF.

This clonotype was found many times. This chain uses TRBV5-1 with TRBJ2-1; 10 bases are a match to TRBD2. V was clipped by 3 bases and J by 0 bases; unmatched bases: 6. Germline V gene lookup returns CDR1 SGHRS and CDR2 YFSETQ. CDR3 length: 17 residues. This chain's CDR3 is CASSWGASGGSYNEQFF. DNA for the CDR3: TGCGCCAGCAGCTGGGGTGCTAGCGGGGGCTCCTACAATGAGCAGTTCTTC.

This clonotype has only a few counts. This chain connects TRBV9 to TRBJ1-5; D might be TRBD1 (5 bases). The CDR3 spans 13 residues. Trimming removed 0 bases from V and 4 bases from J, with 5 bases in between. Germline assignment: CDR1 SGDLS and CDR2 YYNGEE. The DNA for the CDR3 is TGTGCCAGCAGCGTAGCAGGGAATCAGCCCCAGCATTTT. Its translation is CASSVAGNQPQHF.

This clonotype was detected only once. The chain uses TRBV20-1 and TRBJ2-1; perhaps TRBD2 as D (5 bases). CDR1 and CDR2 (germline): DFQATT, SNEGSKA (reference sequence). V was trimmed by 3 bases and J by 7 bases, leaving 19 bases between them. The CDR3 contains 15 residues. CDR3 in amino acids: CSARKGEPPGNEQFF. CDR3 bases: TGCAGTGCTAGGAAGGGAGAGCCGCCGGGAAATGAGCAGTTCTTC.